Described below is a single T cell receptor (beta chain) sequence and its context. Its antigen is not known. Original analysis: Because ImmunoSEQ provided only junction sequences with no quality scores, the filtering differed. Libraries were prepared by immunoSEQ multiplex PCR; TCRdb keeps only in-frame clonotypes and omits some of them. V and J calls and clone size are as listed in that table; D and trimming were resolved from the DNA. The sample shows millions of clones, 95% of them seen only once. The data were obtained in a study of shared clonotypes between healthy human individuals. Findings and caveats of the study: What naive subsets generally showed was a larger estimated richness than memory subsets showed.

Study donors comprised healthy, HIV-negative adults devoid of recent acute infection or vaccination. The CDR3 runs 15 residues. V lost 2 bases to trimming and J lost 7 bases; unmatched junction nucleotides: 10. CDR1 GTSNPN and CDR2 SVGIG come from the germline V gene (reference sequence). V is TRBV30 and J is TRBJ2-1; 8 bases are shared with TRBD2. Material: naive CD4+ T cells sorted from blood. The subset here: CD45RA+ positively selected. The receptor comes from a man aged 18-30 years in good health. CDR3 nucleotide sequence: TGTGCCTGGAGTTCTTTAGCGGGGATCCTAAATGAGCAGTTCTTC. Translated, it gives CAWSSLAGILNEQFF.